The present entry profiles one T cell receptor (beta chain) with its context. The germline CDR1 and CDR2 sequences are SGHNT and YYREEE (reference sequence). The CDR3 runs 14 residues. V lost 0 bases and J 0 bases, leaving 6 bases between the germline ends. This specimen comes from a study of T cell changes during pregnancy in multiple sclerosis. The repertoire was sequenced with immunoSEQ multiplex PCR; TCRdb's copy has only in-frame clones and lacks some. This repertoire shows under 75,000 clones, 91% found once; its top ten account for roughly 0.48%. Sequencing was performed on CD4+ T cells from peripheral blood mononuclear cells, taken after pregnancy. The chain is built from TRBV5-4 and TRBJ1-2, with D maybe TRBD1 (6 bases). The clonotype comes from a female donor in good health, enrolled as a control in a pregnancy study. The CDR3 sequence: CASSLDRANYGYTF. The CDR3 DNA reads TGTGCCAGCAGCTTGGACAGGGCTAACTATGGCTACACCTTC.